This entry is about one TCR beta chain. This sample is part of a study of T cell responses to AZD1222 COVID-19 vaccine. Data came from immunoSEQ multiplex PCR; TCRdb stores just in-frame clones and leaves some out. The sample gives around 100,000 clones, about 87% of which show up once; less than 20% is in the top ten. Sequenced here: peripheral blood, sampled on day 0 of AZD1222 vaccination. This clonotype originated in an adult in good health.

The CDR3 DNA reads TGTGCCAGCAGCGCCGTACCCTATAATTCACCCCTCCACTTT. This encodes CASSAVPYNSPLHF. The V gene is TRBV14, the J gene TRBJ1-6; D is ambiguous. CDR1 and CDR2 from the germline V gene are SGHDN and FVKESK. The CDR3 extends over 14 amino acids. Between the trimmed V and J ends, which lost 5 bases and 2 bases, there was a span of 7 bases.